This T cell receptor beta chain was observed in a study of blood T cell repertoires in COVID-19. Turning to the study itself: The United States, Italy and Spain were the sources of the acute and convalescent COVID-19 samples.

Original methodology: Reference gene primer amplification gave nucleated cell count estimates. Method: immunoSEQ multiplex PCR; TCRdb's copy keeps in-frame clones and lacks some. V and J calls and clone size are those listed in that table; D and trimming were worked out from the DNA. Altogether over 200,000 clones are present, 88% being singletons, with the ten largest covering less than 3.5%. In its sample, this clone was seen a few times. The sequence came from a woman aged 55-69 years with acute or convalescent COVID-19. Sample: peripheral blood.

This CDR3 is CASSFGISGNTIYF. Written as DNA, the CDR3 is TGTGCCAGTAGTTTCGGGATCTCTGGAAACACCATATATTTT. This chain links TRBV19 with TRBJ1-3; no clear D gene. Deletions cut 5 bases from V and 0 bases from J, with 8 bases between. Germline CDR1 reads LNHDA; CDR2 reads SQIVND (reference sequence). CDR3 length equals 14 residues.